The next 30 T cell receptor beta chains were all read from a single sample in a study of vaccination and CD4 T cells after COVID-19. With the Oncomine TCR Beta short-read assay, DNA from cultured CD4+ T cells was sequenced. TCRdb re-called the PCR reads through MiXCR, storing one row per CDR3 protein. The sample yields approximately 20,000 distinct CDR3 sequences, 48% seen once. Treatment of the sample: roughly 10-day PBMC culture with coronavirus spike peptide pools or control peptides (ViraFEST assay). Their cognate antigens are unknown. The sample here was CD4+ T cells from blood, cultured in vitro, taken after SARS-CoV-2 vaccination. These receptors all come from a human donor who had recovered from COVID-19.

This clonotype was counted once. This chain's CDR3 is CASSQPGQGSGNTIYF. For the CDR3, the DNA is TGTGCCAGCAGCCAACCCGGACAGGGCTCTGGAAACACCATATATTTT. The rearrangement uses TRBV4-2 and TRBJ1-3; 8 nucleotides align to TRBD1. Germline V gene lookup returns CDR1 LGHNA and CDR2 YNFKEQ. This CDR3 contains 16 residues. Germline trimming cut 2 bases from V and 0 bases from J; bases unmatched to any gene: 3.

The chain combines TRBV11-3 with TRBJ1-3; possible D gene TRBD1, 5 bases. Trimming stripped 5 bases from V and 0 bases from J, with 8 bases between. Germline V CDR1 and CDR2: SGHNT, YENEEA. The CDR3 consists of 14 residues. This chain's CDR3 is CASSTTASGNTIYF. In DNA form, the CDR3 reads TGTGCCAGCAGCACGACAGCCTCTGGAAACACCATATATTTT.

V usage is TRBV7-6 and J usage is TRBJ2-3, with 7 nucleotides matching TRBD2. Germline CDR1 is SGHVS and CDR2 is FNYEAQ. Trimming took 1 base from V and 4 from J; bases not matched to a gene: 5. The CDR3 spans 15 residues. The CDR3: CASSLGLGGSDTQYF. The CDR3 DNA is TGTGCCAGCAGCTTAGGACTCGGGGGGTCAGATACGCAGTATTTT.

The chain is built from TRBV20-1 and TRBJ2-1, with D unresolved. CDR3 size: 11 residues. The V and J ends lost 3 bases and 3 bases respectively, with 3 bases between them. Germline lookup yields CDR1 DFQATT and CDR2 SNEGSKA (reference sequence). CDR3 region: CSASFYNEQFF. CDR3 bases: TGCAGTGCTAGTTTCTACAATGAGCAGTTCTTC.

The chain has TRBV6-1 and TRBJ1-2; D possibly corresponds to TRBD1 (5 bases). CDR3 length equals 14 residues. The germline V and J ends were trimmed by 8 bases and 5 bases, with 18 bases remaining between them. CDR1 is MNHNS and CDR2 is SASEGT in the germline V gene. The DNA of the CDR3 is TGTGCCAGCTCCCCTGGGCAGGGTGGGTATGGCTACACCTTC. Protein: CASSPGQGGYGYTF.

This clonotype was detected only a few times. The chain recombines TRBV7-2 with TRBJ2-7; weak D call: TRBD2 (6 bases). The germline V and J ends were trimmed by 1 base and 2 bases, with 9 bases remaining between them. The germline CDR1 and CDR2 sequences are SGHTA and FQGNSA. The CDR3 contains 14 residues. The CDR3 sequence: CASSLGLEPYEQYF. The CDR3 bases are TGTGCCAGCAGCTTAGGACTAGAACCCTACGAGCAGTACTTC. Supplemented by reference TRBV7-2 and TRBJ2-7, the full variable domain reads GAGVSQSPSNKVTEKGKDVELRCDPISGHTALYWYRQSLGQGLEFLIYFQGNSAPDKSGLPSDRFSAERTGGSVSTLTIQRTQQEDSAVYLCASSLGLEPYEQYFGPGTRLTVT.

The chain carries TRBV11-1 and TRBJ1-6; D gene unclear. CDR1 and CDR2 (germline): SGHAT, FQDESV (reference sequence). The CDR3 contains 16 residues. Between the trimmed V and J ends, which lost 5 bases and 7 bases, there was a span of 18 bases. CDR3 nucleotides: TGTGCCAGCAGCCCTGGAGGTCGGGTAGGCAATTCACCCCTCCACTTT. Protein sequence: CASSPGGRVGNSPLHF.

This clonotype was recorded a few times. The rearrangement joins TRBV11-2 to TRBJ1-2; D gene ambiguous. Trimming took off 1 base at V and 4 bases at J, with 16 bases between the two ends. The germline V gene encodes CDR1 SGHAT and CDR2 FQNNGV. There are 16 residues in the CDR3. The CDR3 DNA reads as TGTGCCAGCAGCTTAGGAGGAGAGGGATCAATCTATGGCTACACCTTC. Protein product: CASSLGGEGSIYGYTF.

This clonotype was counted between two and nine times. The CDR3 is CSAREVGARYTF. DNA for the CDR3: TGCAGTGCTAGGGAGGTGGGGGCCCGCTACACCTTC. V gene TRBV20-1 combines with J gene TRBJ1-2; maybe TRBD1 (6 bases). The CDR3 extends over 12 amino acids. V lost 3 bases and J lost 9, with 14 bases in between. Looked up from germline, CDR1 is DFQATT and CDR2 is SNEGSKA (reference sequence).

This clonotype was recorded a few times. CDR3 sequence (DNA): TGTGCCAGCAGTACCGACAGATCTAGCACAGATACGCAGTATTTT. Translation gives CASSTDRSSTDTQYF. The J gene is TRBJ2-3, the V gene TRBV2; TRBD1 is a possible D gene (5 bases). Germline-derived CDR1 and CDR2 are SNHLY and FYNNEI. The CDR3 consists of 15 residues. The V end lost 5 bases, the J end lost 0 bases, and 12 bases lay between the germline ends.

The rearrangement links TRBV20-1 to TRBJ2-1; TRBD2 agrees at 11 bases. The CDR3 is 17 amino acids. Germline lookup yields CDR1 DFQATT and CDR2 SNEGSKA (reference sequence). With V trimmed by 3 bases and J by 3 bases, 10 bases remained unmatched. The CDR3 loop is CSASKLLAGDLYNEQFF. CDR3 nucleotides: TGCAGTGCTAGCAAATTACTAGCGGGGGACCTCTACAATGAGCAGTTCTTC.

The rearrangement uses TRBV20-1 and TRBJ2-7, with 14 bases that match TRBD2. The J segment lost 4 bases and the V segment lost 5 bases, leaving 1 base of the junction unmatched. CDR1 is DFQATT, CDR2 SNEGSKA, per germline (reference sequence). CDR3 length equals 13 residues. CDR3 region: CSAGLAGGYEQYF. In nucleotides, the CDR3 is TGCAGTGCTGGACTAGCGGGAGGTTACGAGCAGTACTTC.

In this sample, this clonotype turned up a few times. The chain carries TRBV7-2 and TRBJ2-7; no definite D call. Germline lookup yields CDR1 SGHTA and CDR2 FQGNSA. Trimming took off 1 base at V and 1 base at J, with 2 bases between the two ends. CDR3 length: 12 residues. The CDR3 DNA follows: TGTGCCAGCAGCTTAGTTTCCTACGAGCAGTACTTC. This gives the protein CASSLVSYEQYF. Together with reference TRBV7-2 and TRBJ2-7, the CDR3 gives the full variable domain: GAGVSQSPSNKVTEKGKDVELRCDPISGHTALYWYRQSLGQGLEFLIYFQGNSAPDKSGLPSDRFSAERTGGSVSTLTIQRTQQEDSAVYLCASSLVSYEQYFGPGTRLTVT.

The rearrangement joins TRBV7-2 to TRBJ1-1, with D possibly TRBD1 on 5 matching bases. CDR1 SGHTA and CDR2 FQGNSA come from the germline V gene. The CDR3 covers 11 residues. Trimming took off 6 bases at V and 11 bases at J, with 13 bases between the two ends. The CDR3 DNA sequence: TGTGCCAGCAGGAATCAGGGTTCGGCTTTCTTT. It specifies CASRNQGSAFF.

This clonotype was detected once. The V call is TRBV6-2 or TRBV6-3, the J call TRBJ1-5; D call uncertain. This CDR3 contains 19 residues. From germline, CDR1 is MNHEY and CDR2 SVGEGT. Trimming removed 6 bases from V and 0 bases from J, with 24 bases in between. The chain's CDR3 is CASRTTENLDGHSNQPQHF. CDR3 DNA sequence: TGTGCCAGCAGGACTACAGAGAATCTGGACGGTCATAGCAATCAGCCCCAGCATTTT.

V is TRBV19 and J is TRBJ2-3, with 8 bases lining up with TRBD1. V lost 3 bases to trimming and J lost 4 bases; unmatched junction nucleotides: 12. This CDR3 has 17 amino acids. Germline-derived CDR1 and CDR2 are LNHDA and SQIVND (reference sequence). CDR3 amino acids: CASSILAGGVSPDTQYF. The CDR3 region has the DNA TGTGCCAGTAGTATCCTAGCAGGGGGCGTTAGCCCAGATACGCAGTATTTT.

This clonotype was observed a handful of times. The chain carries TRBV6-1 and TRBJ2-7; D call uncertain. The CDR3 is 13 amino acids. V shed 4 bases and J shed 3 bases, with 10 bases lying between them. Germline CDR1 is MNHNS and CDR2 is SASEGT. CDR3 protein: CASSAVEGYEQYF. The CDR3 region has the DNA TGTGCCAGCAGTGCCGTCGAAGGCTACGAGCAGTACTTC.

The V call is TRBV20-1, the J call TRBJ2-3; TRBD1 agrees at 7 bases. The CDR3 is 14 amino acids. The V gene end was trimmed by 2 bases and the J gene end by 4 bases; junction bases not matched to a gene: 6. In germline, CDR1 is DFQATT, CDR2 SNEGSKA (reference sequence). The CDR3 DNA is TGCAGTGCTAGAACTAGACAGGGCGCAGATACGCAGTATTTT. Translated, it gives CSARTRQGADTQYF.

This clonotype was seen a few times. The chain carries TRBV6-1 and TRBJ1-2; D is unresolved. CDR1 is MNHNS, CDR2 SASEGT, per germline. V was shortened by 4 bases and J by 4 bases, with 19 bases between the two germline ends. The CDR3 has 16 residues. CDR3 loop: CASSASPGPGVYGYTF. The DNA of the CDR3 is TGTGCCAGCAGTGCTAGCCCGGGCCCTGGAGTCTATGGCTACACCTTC.

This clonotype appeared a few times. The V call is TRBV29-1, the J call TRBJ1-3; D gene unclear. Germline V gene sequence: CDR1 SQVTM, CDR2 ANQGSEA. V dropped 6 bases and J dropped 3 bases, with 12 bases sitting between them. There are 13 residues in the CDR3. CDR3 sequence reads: CSVAAGNGNTIYF. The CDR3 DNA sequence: TGCAGCGTCGCCGCGGGGAATGGAAACACCATATATTTT.

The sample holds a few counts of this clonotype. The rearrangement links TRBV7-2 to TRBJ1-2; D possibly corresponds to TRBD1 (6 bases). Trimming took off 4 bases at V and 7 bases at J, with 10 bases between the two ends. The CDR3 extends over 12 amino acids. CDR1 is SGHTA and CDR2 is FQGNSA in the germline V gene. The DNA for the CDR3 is TGTGCCAGCAGCTCCTCAGGGGTTGGCTACACCTTC. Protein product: CASSSSGVGYTF.

CDR3 nucleotides: TGTGCCAGCAGCCAGACGGATAACTATGGCTACACCTTC. Its protein is CASSQTDNYGYTF. The J gene is TRBJ1-2, the V gene TRBV6-2 or TRBV6-3; no clear D. CDR1 is MNHEY and CDR2 is SVGEGT in the germline V gene. Trimming shortened V by 6 bases and J by 1 base, and 9 bases separated the two germline ends. The length of the CDR3 is 13 residues.

Here the CDR3 DNA reads TGTGCCAGCACCCTAGCGGTCCGGGCCGAGCAGTACTTC. Translated, it gives CASTLAVRAEQYF. V and J are TRBV12-3 or TRBV12-4 and TRBJ2-7; 7 bases agree with TRBD2. The CDR3 consists of 13 residues. Germline trimming cut 7 bases from V and 6 bases from J; bases unmatched to any gene: 9.

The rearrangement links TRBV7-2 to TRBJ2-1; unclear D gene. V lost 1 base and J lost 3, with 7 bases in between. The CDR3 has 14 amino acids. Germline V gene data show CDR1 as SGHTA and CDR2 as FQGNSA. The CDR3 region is CASSLESSYNEQFF. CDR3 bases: TGTGCCAGCAGCTTAGAGAGTAGCTACAATGAGCAGTTCTTC.

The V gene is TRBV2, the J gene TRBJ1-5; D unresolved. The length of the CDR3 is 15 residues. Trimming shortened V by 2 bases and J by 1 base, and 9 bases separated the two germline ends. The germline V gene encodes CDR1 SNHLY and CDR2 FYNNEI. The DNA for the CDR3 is TGTGCCAGCAGTGAATTTCGTGGGAGCAATCAGCCCCAGCATTTT. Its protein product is CASSEFRGSNQPQHF.

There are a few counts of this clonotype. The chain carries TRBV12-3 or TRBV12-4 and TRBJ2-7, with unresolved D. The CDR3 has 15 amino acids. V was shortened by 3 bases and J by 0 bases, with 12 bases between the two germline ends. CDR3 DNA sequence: TGTGCCAGCAGTTTTGGGTCCTTCCCCTCCTACGAGCAGTACTTC. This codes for CASSFGSFPSYEQYF.

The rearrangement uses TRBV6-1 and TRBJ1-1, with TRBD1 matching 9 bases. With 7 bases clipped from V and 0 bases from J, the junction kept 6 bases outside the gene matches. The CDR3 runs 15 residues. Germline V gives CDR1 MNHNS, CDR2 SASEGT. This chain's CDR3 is CASTGQGTMNTEAFF. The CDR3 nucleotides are TGTGCCAGCACCGGACAGGGGACTATGAACACTGAAGCTTTCTTT.

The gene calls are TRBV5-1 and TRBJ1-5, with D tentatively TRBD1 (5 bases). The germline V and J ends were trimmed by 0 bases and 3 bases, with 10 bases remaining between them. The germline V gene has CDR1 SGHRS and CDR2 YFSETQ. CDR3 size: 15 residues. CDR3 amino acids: CASSLAGGYNQPQHF. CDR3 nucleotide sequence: TGCGCCAGCAGCTTGGCCGGGGGATACAATCAGCCCCAGCATTTT.

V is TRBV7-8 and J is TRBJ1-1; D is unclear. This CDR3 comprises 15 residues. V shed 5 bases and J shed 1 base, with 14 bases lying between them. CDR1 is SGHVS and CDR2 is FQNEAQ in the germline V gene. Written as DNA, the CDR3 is TGTGCCAGCAGCCGCGGCGGCCCGCAGAACACTGAAGCTTTCTTT. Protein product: CASSRGGPQNTEAFF.

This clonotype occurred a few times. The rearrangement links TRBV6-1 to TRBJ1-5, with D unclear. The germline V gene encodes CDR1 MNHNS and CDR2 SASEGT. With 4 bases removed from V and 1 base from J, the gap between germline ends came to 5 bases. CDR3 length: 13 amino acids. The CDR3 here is CASSGRSNQPQHF. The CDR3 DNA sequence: TGTGCCAGCAGTGGACGAAGCAATCAGCCCCAGCATTTT.